Shown below are 18 T cell receptor beta chains from a single sample sequenced in a study of blood T cell repertoires in COVID-19. Sequencing used immunoSEQ multiplex PCR; TCRdb keeps in-frame clones, though not all of them. The sample yields around 310,000 clones, around 91% seen once. The sequenced sample consisted of peripheral blood. These receptors were taken from a woman aged 40 to 50 with COVID-19, enrolled during active disease.

This clone appeared once. The chain is built from TRBV5-6 and TRBJ2-7, with a possible D match to TRBD2 (6 bases). Germline V gene data show CDR1 as SGHDT and CDR2 as YYEEEE. There are 16 residues in the CDR3. Trimming left V 6 bases short and J 0 bases short, with 19 bases between. The CDR3 sequence is CASNLLGLLDSYEQYF. Here the CDR3 DNA reads TGTGCCAGCAACCTGCTGGGACTCCTAGACTCCTACGAGCAGTACTTC.

The genes are TRBV12-3 or TRBV12-4 and TRBJ1-1, with D perhaps matching TRBD1 (6 bases). This CDR3 contains 13 residues. Trimming shortened V by 6 bases and J by 4 bases, and 12 bases separated the two germline ends. The CDR3 sequence is CASRRTGFTEAFF. CDR3 nucleotides: TGTGCCAGCAGGCGTACAGGGTTCACTGAAGCTTTCTTT.

The chain carries TRBV2 and TRBJ1-1; D remains ambiguous. Deletions cut 3 bases from V and 1 base from J, with 6 bases between. The CDR3 consists of 13 residues. Germline CDR1 is SNHLY and CDR2 is FYNNEI. CDR3 bases: TGTGCCAGCAGTGACGAGGGGAACACTGAAGCTTTCTTT. The encoded protein is CASSDEGNTEAFF.

The rearrangement uses TRBV27 and TRBJ1-4; 7 positions match TRBD1. V was clipped by 5 bases and J by 5 bases; unmatched bases: 5. This CDR3 spans 14 amino acids. Germline-derived CDR1 and CDR2 are MNHEY and SMNVEV (reference sequence). CDR3 in amino acids: CASSQKQGNEKLFF. CDR3 sequence (DNA): TGTGCCAGCAGTCAAAAACAGGGGAATGAAAAACTGTTTTTT.

This clone has just a few counts. The chain is built from TRBV28 and TRBJ1-5, with 10 bases identical to TRBD1. The CDR3 sequence is 16 residues long. Trimming removed 6 bases from V and 4 bases from J; junction bases left unmatched: 9. Germline CDR1 MDHEN, CDR2 SYDVKM. The CDR3 DNA reads as TGTGCCAGCAGCTCACCCGAGGGACAGGGGAATCAGCCCCAGCATTTT. This gives the protein CASSSPEGQGNQPQHF.

The chain combines TRBV6-6 with TRBJ2-1; D perhaps matches TRBD2 (6 bases). The CDR3 has 14 residues. V was shortened by 5 bases and J by 6 bases, with 14 bases between the two germline ends. Germline V gene sequence: CDR1 MNHNY, CDR2 SVGAGI (reference sequence). CDR3 sequence reads: CASSVTGTGNEQFF. As DNA, the CDR3 is TGTGCCAGCAGTGTGACGGGGACTGGCAATGAGCAGTTCTTC.

The chain employs TRBV19 and TRBJ2-7, with 9 bases fitting TRBD1. The CDR3 is 13 amino acids. CDR1 LNHDA and CDR2 SQIVND come from the germline V gene (reference sequence). The ends lost 9 bases at V and 6 bases at J; junction bases unmatched: 9. The CDR3 DNA sequence: TGTGCCAGCAATGACAGGGGGTCCGGCGAGCAGTACTTC. As protein: CASNDRGSGEQYF.

The chain is built from TRBV9 and TRBJ1-1; the match to TRBD1 covers 10 bases. CDR3 size: 14 residues. From germline, CDR1 is SGDLS and CDR2 YYNGEE. V gave up 4 bases and J gave up 6 bases; unmatched junction bases: 6. The CDR3 nucleotides read TGTGCCAGCAGCTCGGGACAGGGGCAGTCTGAAGCTTTCTTT. Amino acid sequence: CASSSGQGQSEAFF.

The rearrangement joins TRBV7-9 to TRBJ1-6, with D perhaps TRBD1 (6 bases). Trimming removed 1 base from V and 4 bases from J, with 14 bases in between. CDR1 and CDR2 (germline): SEHNR, FQNEAQ (reference sequence). The CDR3 covers 17 residues. The CDR3 sequence is CASSLGLQGKYNSPLHF. The DNA for the CDR3 is TGTGCCAGCAGCTTAGGCCTACAGGGAAAATATAATTCACCCCTCCACTTT.

The genes are TRBV27 and TRBJ2-1; unclear D gene. The CDR3 runs to 15 residues. V was trimmed by 3 bases and J by 0 bases, leaving 9 bases between them. Germline assignment: CDR1 MNHEY and CDR2 SMNVEV (reference sequence). DNA for the CDR3: TGTGCCAGCAGTTTCAGCACTACCTCCTACAATGAGCAGTTCTTC. This codes for CASSFSTTSYNEQFF.

The chain recombines TRBV5-1 with TRBJ2-2, with TRBD1 as a possible D gene (5 bases). The CDR3 totals 15 residues. Germline lookup yields CDR1 SGHRS and CDR2 YFSETQ. V dropped 4 bases and J dropped 0 bases, with 10 bases sitting between them. The CDR3, as DNA: TGCGCCAGCAGCACCGGACAAGCGAACACCGGGGAGCTGTTTTTT. Translation: CASSTGQANTGELFF.

This chain connects TRBV9 to TRBJ2-3, with TRBD2 matching 9 bases. V was pared by 0 bases and J by 6 bases, with 2 bases of the junction left unmatched. Germline V CDR1 and CDR2: SGDLS, YYNGEE. The CDR3 covers 14 residues. In nucleotides, the CDR3 is TGTGCCAGCAGCGTAGGTGGGACTAGCGATACGCAGTATTTT. Protein product: CASSVGGTSDTQYF.

The chain is built from TRBV28 and TRBJ2-7, with 11 bases matching TRBD1. This CDR3 has 15 amino acids. The V segment lost 9 bases and the J segment 4 bases; nucleotides outside the gene matches: 11. Germline assignment: CDR1 MDHEN and CDR2 SYDVKM. The DNA for the CDR3 is TGTGCCAGTAGGGGACAGGGGGGTAATGGGTACGAGCAGTACTTC. Translated, it gives CASRGQGGNGYEQYF.

The CDR3 region is CATSRQAGGNTEAFF. In nucleotides, the CDR3 is TGTGCCACCAGCAGGCAGGCAGGGGGGAACACTGAAGCTTTCTTT. The chain joins TRBV15 to TRBJ1-1; 7 bases line up with TRBD1. The CDR3 consists of 15 residues. Germline V gene data show CDR1 as LNHNV and CDR2 as YYDKDF (reference sequence). Trimming removed 3 bases from V and 1 base from J; junction bases left unmatched: 5. Variable domain in full (rest from reference TRBV15 and TRBJ1-1): DAMVIQNPRYQVTQFGKPVTLSCSQTLNHNVMYWYQQKSSQAPKLLFHYYDKDFNNEADTPDNFQSRRPNTSFCFLDIRSPGLGDTAMYLCATSRQAGGNTEAFFGQGTRLTVV.

The V call is TRBV12-3 or TRBV12-4, the J call TRBJ1-2; TRBD1 is a possible D gene (5 bases). This CDR3 contains 13 residues. Trimming pared 7 bases from V and 6 bases from J, leaving 15 bases between. This CDR3 is CASTRWGLDGYTF. The CDR3 DNA reads as TGTGCCAGCACCAGGTGGGGCCTGGATGGCTACACCTTC.

The chain couples TRBV21-1 to TRBJ2-5; TRBD1, as called in the table, went unchecked against the DNA. TRBV21-1 is a known pseudogene. CDR3 length equals 18 residues. The CDR3 sequence is CASSKKGRAGGVVETQYF. CDR3 sequence (DNA): TGTGCCAGCAGCAAAAAGGGTAGGGCAGGGGGAGTCGTGGAGACCCAGTACTTC.

The V gene is TRBV5-1, the J gene TRBJ2-7; D is unresolved. Between the trimmed V and J ends, which lost 5 bases and 3 bases, there was a span of 6 bases. The CDR3 is 11 residues long. CDR1 and CDR2 (germline): SGHRS, YFSETQ. The CDR3 region is CASSTVYEQYF. CDR3 sequence (DNA): TGCGCCAGCAGTACGGTCTACGAGCAGTACTTC.

The rearrangement joins TRBV7-2 to TRBJ1-2; D gene ambiguous. Trimming shortened V by 1 base and J by 6 bases, and 9 bases separated the two germline ends. The CDR3 extends over 13 amino acids. CDR1 is SGHTA, CDR2 FQGNSA, per germline. CDR3 region: CASSLGSGNGYTF. In nucleotides, the CDR3 is TGTGCCAGCAGCTTAGGGTCAGGAAATGGCTACACCTTC.